Sequencing of this T cell receptor (beta chain) was carried out in a study of patients and donors after allogeneic stem cell transplantation. At least ten counts were recorded for this clonotype. TCRdb called the RT-PCR reads again in MiXCR, with one record for every CDR3 protein. The repertoire holds about a million distinct CDR3 sequences, with around 17% as singletons. The germline V and J ends were trimmed by 6 bases and 12 bases, with 14 bases remaining between them. CDR1 is DFQATT, CDR2 SNEGSKA, per germline (reference sequence). The CDR3 runs 11 residues. Sequencing used blood, either unsorted or a sorted T cell fraction (not recorded which). The TCR originated in a human donor who was either an allogeneic HSCT recipient or a stem cell or donor lymphocyte infusion donor (not recorded which). It is not recorded whose cells these are; they may come from a transplant donor. The rearrangement uses TRBV20-1 and TRBJ1-4; D gene ambiguous. The CDR3 loop is CSATALYQLFF. The CDR3 nucleotides are TGCAGTGCCACGGCCCTTTATCAACTGTTTTTT.